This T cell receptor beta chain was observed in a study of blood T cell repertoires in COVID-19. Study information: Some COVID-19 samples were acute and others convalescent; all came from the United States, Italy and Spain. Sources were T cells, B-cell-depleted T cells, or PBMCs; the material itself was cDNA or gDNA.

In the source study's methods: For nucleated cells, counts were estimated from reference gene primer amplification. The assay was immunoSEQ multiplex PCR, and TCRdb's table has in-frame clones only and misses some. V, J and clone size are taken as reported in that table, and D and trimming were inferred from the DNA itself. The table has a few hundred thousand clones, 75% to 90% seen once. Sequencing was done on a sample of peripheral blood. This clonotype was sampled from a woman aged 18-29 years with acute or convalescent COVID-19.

The CDR3 region is CASSQGQGGQPQHF. CDR3 DNA sequence: TGTGCCAGCAGCCAGGGACAGGGGGGTCAGCCCCAGCATTTT. This rearrangement joins TRBV11-3 to TRBJ1-5; 11 positions agree with TRBD1. V dropped 5 bases and J dropped 6; count of bases not matched to a gene: 3. Germline lookup yields CDR1 SGHNT and CDR2 YENEEA. This CDR3 is built from 14 residues.